A single sample gave rise to the 14 T cell receptor beta chains below, sequenced in a study of blood T cell repertoires in COVID-19. Assay: immunoSEQ multiplex PCR; the TCRdb copy retains only in-frame clones and omits some. This table has about 310,000 clones, around 90% appearing once. Sequenced material: peripheral blood. These receptors all stem from a man between 65 and 85 years old with acute or convalescent COVID-19.

This chain uses TRBV19 with TRBJ2-7; 10 positions agree with TRBD2. Germline values: CDR1 LNHDA, CDR2 SQIVND (reference sequence). V shed 6 bases, J shed 6 bases, and the junction held 14 bases outside the gene matches. The CDR3 spans 16 residues. The CDR3 DNA sequence: TGTGCCAGTAGGCGACTAGCAGCGGGAGGGCCAGGCGAGCAGTACTTC. This gives the protein CASRRLAAGGPGEQYF.

This rearrangement joins TRBV25-1 to TRBJ1-1; 8 bases agree with TRBD1. CDR3 length equals 14 residues. Looked up from germline, CDR1 is MGHDK and CDR2 is SYGVNS. V dropped 9 bases and J dropped 2; count of bases not matched to a gene: 8. CDR3 coding DNA: TGTGCCAGTCAAGGGACAGGCCTAAACACTGAAGCTTTCTTT. The encoded protein is CASQGTGLNTEAFF.

V usage is TRBV15 and J usage is TRBJ2-1; D uncertain. The CDR3 runs 15 residues. Trimming removed 0 bases from V and 3 bases from J, with 9 bases in between. Germline-derived CDR1 and CDR2 are LNHNV and YYDKDF (reference sequence). The CDR3 spells CATSRDQSSYNEQFF. CDR3 bases: TGTGCCACCAGCAGAGATCAGTCCAGCTACAATGAGCAGTTCTTC.

This chain joins TRBV5-4 and TRBJ2-7, with no clear D. V dropped 4 bases and J dropped 0 bases, with 11 bases sitting between them. Per germline, CDR1 SGHNT and CDR2 YYREEE (reference sequence). The CDR3 is 14 residues long. The CDR3 spells CASSIDTRSYEQYF. The CDR3 DNA follows: TGTGCCAGCAGCATAGACACCCGCTCCTACGAGCAGTACTTC.

The V gene is TRBV6-5, the J gene TRBJ2-7; 12 bases map to TRBD1. Trimming removed 7 bases from V and 7 bases from J; junction bases left unmatched: 11. Germline V gene data show CDR1 as MNHEY and CDR2 as SVGAGI. The CDR3 length is 15 residues. Here the CDR3 DNA reads TGTGCCAGCAATCTCTCCGGGACAGGGGGCGAGGAGCAGTACTTC. It translates to CASNLSGTGGEEQYF.

This chain's CDR3 is CASGTLDRSLSPLHF. The DNA for the CDR3 is TGTGCCAGCGGAACTCTGGACAGGTCTCTTTCACCCCTCCACTTT. V gene TRBV28 combines with J gene TRBJ1-6, with 7 bases that match TRBD1. Germline V CDR1 and CDR2: MDHEN, SYDVKM. The CDR3 has 15 residues. V gave up 8 bases and J gave up 9 bases; unmatched junction bases: 13.

The chain couples TRBV7-9 to TRBJ1-4, with 11 bases that match TRBD1. This CDR3 region has 16 residues. In germline, CDR1 is SEHNR, CDR2 FQNEAQ (reference sequence). J was trimmed by 9 bases and V by 5 bases; bases with no gene match: 11. In DNA, the CDR3 is TGTGCCAGCAGCCAGCTATCCGGGACAGGGGGTAAAAAACTGTTTTTT. Translated: CASSQLSGTGGKKLFF.

This clone turned up a few times. This chain connects TRBV4-2 to TRBJ2-7, with D possibly being TRBD2 (6 bases). This CDR3 region has 14 residues. V lost 4 bases and J 1 base, leaving 11 bases between the germline ends. In germline, CDR1 is LGHNA, CDR2 YNFKEQ. The CDR3 DNA follows: TGTGCCAGCAGCCGAGGGACTGAATCCTACGAGCAGTACTTC. This sequence encodes CASSRGTESYEQYF.

The V gene is TRBV7-2, the J gene TRBJ2-7; 7 positions match TRBD2. Germline CDR1 SGHTA, CDR2 FQGNSA. This CDR3 region has 15 residues. V was pared by 1 base and J by 1 base, with 4 bases of the junction left unmatched. CDR3 in DNA: TGTGCCAGCAGCTTAGGACTAGCCCGATCCTACGAGCAGTACTTC. Protein sequence: CASSLGLARSYEQYF.

The chain employs TRBV6-5 and TRBJ1-1; 8 bases fit TRBD1. Germline V gives CDR1 MNHEY, CDR2 SVGAGI. There are 13 residues in the CDR3. V lost 8 bases, J lost 4 bases, and 6 bases stayed unmatched. The CDR3 is CASRLTGGTEAFF. Here the CDR3 DNA reads TGTGCCAGCCGATTAACAGGGGGCACTGAAGCTTTCTTT.

The chain has TRBV5-1 and TRBJ1-1, with D tentatively TRBD1 (6 bases). The V gene lost 4 bases and the J gene lost 6 bases, with 19 bases spanning the gap. Germline-derived CDR1 and CDR2 are SGHRS and YFSETQ. The CDR3 runs 15 residues. CDR3 in amino acids: CASSPPTGGRAEAFF. The CDR3 DNA reads TGCGCCAGCAGCCCCCCGACAGGAGGGAGGGCTGAAGCTTTCTTT.

This clone was seen a single time. This chain links TRBV6-6 with TRBJ2-1; 8 bases match TRBD2. This CDR3 has 15 amino acids. V was pared by 7 bases and J by 3 bases, with 8 bases of the junction left unmatched. Germline CDR1 MNHNY, CDR2 SVGAGI (reference sequence). The CDR3 sequence is CASIRSRGVYNEQFF. The CDR3 bases are TGTGCCAGCATCAGATCGCGGGGGGTCTACAATGAGCAGTTCTTC.

The V gene is TRBV28, the J gene TRBJ2-3, with 8 bases lining up with TRBD1. Looked up from germline, CDR1 is MDHEN and CDR2 is SYDVKM. V shed 5 bases and J 6 bases; nucleotides not matched to a gene: 10. The CDR3 contains 15 residues. In nucleotides, the CDR3 is TGTGCCAGCAGTACAGGGGGTACGATGTCGGATACGCAGTATTTT. Protein: CASSTGGTMSDTQYF.

The chain joins TRBV12-3 or TRBV12-4 to TRBJ1-1; no reliable D call. V was pared by 7 bases and J by 1 base, with 7 bases between. The CDR3 is made up of 12 amino acids. The CDR3 DNA reads as TGTGCCAGCACACTTTCGAACACTGAAGCTTTCTTT. This codes for CASTLSNTEAFF.